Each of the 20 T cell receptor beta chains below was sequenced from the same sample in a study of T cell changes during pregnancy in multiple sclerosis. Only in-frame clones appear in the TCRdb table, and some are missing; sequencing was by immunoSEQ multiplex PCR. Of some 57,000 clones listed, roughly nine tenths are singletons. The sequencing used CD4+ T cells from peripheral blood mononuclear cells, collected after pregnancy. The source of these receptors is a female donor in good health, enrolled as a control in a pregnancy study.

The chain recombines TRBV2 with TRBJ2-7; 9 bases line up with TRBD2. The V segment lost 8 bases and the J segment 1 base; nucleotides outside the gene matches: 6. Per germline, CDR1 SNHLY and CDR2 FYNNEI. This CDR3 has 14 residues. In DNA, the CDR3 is TGTGCCAGCCGGAGCGGGGGGCATTCCTACGAGCAGTACTTC. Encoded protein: CASRSGGHSYEQYF.

CDR3: CASSWDRERSPLHF. CDR3 in DNA: TGTGCCAGCAGCTGGGACAGGGAACGGTCACCCCTCCACTTT. The rearrangement joins TRBV5-5 to TRBJ1-6; 9 nucleotides match TRBD1. The CDR3 sequence is 14 residues long. Germline assignment: CDR1 SGHKS and CDR2 YYEKEE (reference sequence). V lost 3 bases, J lost 10 bases, and 5 bases stayed unmatched.

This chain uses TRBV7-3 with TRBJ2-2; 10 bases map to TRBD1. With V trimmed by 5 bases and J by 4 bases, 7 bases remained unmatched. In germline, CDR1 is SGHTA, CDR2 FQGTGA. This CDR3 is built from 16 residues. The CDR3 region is CASSPTGTGVTGELFF. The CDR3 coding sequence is TGTGCCAGCAGCCCTACCGGGACAGGGGTCACCGGGGAGCTGTTTTTT.

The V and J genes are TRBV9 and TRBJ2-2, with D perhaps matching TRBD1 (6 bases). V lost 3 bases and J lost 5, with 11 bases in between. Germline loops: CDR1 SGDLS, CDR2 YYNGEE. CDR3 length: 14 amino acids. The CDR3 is CASSGAQGTGELFF. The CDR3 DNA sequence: TGTGCCAGCAGCGGAGCACAGGGTACCGGGGAGCTGTTTTTT.

The DNA of the CDR3 is TGTGCCAGCAGTTACTCGAGGAACACTGAAGCTTTCTTT. Its translation is CASSYSRNTEAFF. The rearrangement links TRBV6-6 to TRBJ1-1; D is undetermined. V gave up 0 bases and J gave up 1 base, with 3 bases separating them. This CDR3 is 13 amino acids long. Per germline, CDR1 MNHNY and CDR2 SVGAGI (reference sequence).

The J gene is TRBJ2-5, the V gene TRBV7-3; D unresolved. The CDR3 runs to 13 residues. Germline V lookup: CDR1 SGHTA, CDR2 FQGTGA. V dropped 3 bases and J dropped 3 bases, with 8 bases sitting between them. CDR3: CASSFAREETQYF. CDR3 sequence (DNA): TGTGCCAGCAGCTTTGCTAGAGAAGAGACCCAGTACTTC.

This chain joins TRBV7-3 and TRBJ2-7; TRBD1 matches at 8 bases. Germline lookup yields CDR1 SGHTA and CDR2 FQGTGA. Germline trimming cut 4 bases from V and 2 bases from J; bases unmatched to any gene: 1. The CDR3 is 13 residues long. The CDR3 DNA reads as TGTGCCAGCAGCTCACAGGGGGCCTACGAGCAGTACTTC. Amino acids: CASSSQGAYEQYF.

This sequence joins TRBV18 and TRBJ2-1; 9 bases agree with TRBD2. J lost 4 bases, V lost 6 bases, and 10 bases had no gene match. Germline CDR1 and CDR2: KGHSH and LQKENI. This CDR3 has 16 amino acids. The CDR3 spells CASSIAQAGGYNEQFF. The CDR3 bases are TGTGCCAGCTCCATCGCTCAGGCGGGGGGGTACAATGAGCAGTTCTTC.

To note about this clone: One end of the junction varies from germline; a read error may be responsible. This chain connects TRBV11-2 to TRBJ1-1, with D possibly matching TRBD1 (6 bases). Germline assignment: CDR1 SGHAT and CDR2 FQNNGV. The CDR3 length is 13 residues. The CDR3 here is CATGLGRDTEAFF. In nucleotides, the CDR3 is TGTGCCACAGGTTTGGGTAGGGACACCGAAGCTTTCTTT.

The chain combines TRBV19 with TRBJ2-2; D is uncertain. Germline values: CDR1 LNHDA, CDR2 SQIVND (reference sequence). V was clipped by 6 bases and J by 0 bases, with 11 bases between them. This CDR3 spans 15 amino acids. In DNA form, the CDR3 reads TGTGCCAGTAGCACCGACAACGCGAACACCGGGGAGCTGTTTTTT. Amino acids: CASSTDNANTGELFF.

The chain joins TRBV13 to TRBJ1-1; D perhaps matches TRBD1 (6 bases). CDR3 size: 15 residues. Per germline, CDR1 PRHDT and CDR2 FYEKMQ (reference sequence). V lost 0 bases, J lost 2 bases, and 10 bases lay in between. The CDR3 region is CASSLGGQFNTEAFF. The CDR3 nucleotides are TGTGCCAGCAGCTTAGGAGGACAGTTCAACACTGAAGCTTTCTTT. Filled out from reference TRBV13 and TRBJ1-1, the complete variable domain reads AAGVIQSPRHLIKEKRETATLKCYPIPRHDTVYWYQQGPGQDPQFLISFYEKMQSDKGSIPDRFSAQQFSDYHSELNMSSLELGDSALYFCASSLGGQFNTEAFFGQGTRLTVV.

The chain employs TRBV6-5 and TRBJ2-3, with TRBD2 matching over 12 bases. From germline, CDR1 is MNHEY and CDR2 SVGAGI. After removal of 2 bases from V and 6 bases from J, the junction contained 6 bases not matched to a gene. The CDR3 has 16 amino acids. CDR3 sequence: CASSYPTSGGGDTQYF. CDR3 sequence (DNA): TGTGCCAGCAGTTACCCGACTAGCGGGGGTGGGGATACGCAGTATTTT.

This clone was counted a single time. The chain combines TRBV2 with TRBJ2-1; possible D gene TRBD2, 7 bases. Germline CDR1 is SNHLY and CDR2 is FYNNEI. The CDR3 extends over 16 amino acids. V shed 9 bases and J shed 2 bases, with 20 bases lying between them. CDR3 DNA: TGTGCCAGGTCCCAGTGGGGGGGCTTCACCTACAATGAGCAGTTCTTC. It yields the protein CARSQWGGFTYNEQFF.

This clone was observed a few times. CDR3: CASSYNPQITYEAFF. As DNA, the CDR3 is TGTGCCAGCAGTTATAATCCACAGATAACGTATGAAGCTTTCTTT. The chain recombines TRBV2 with TRBJ1-1; D remains unclear. This CDR3 is built from 15 residues. Germline CDR1 and CDR2: SNHLY and FYNNEI. V dropped 5 bases and J dropped 7 bases, with 20 bases sitting between them.

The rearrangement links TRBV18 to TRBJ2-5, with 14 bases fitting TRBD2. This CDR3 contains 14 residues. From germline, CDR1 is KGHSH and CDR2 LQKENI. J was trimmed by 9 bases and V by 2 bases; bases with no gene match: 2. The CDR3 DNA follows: TGTGCCAGCTCACCAGGACTAGCGGGGGGATCCCAGTACTTC. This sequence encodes CASSPGLAGGSQYF.

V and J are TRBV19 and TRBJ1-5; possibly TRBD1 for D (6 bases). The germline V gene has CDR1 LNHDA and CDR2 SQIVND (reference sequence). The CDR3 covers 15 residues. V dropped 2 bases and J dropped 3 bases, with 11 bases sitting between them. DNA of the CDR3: TGTGCCAGTAGTATATCAGGGGTTCCCAATCAGCCCCAGCATTTT. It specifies CASSISGVPNQPQHF.

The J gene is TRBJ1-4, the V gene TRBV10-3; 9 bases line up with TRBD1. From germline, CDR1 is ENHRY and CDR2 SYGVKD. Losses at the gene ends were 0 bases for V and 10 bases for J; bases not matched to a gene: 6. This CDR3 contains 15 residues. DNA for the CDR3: TGTGCCATCAGTGAGTCGAGTGGGACAGGGTTAAAACTGTTTTTT. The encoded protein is CAISESSGTGLKLFF.

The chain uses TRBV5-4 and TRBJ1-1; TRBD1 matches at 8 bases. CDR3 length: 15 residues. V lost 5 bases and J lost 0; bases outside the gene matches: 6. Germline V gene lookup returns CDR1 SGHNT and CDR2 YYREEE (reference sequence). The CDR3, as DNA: TGTGCCAGCAGTATCCAGACAGGGGTGAACACTGAAGCTTTCTTT. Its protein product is CASSIQTGVNTEAFF.

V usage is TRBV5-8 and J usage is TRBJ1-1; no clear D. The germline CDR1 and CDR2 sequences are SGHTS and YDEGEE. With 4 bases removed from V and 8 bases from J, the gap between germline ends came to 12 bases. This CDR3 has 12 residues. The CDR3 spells CASSLSLIEAFF. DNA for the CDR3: TGTGCCAGCAGCCTGAGTTTGATCGAAGCTTTCTTT.

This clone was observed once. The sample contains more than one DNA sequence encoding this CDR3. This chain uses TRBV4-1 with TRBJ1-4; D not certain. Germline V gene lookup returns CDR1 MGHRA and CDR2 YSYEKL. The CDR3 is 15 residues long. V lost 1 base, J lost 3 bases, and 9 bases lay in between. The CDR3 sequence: CASSQGFGSNEKLFF. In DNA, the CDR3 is TGCGCCAGCAGCCAAGGTTTCGGTTCTAATGAAAAACTGTTTTTT.